Below, 29 T cell receptor beta chains from the same sample are listed, as sequenced in a study of shared clonotypes between healthy human individuals. The table came from immunoSEQ multiplex PCR; TCRdb's copy has only in-frame clones and leaves some out. The repertoire consists of about 2 million clones, with 85% to 95% occurring once and the leading ten covering roughly 0.13%. Sample: naive CD4+ T cells sorted from blood. Regarding subset: CD45RA+ positively selected. These receptors all stem from a man aged 18-30 years in good health.

This clone has just a few counts. The DNA of the CDR3 is TGTGCCAGTAGTCTGGGGGCCTCCTACGAGCAGTACTTC. Its protein is CASSLGASYEQYF. The gene calls are TRBV19 and TRBJ2-5; D possibly corresponds to TRBD1 (6 bases). The J call may be in error: the DNA end matches TRBJ2-7 better. Per the germline V gene, CDR1 is LNHDA and CDR2 is SQIVND (reference sequence). The CDR3 is 13 amino acids.

As regards this clone: One junction end disagrees with the germline gene, perhaps due to a read error. This chain uses TRBV7-7 with TRBJ2-2; D is perhaps TRBD2 (5 bases). The CDR3 is 13 amino acids. CDR1 is SSHAT, CDR2 FNYEAQ, per germline (reference sequence). CDR3 nucleotide sequence: TGTGCTAGCAGCCAACGAGGGACCGGGGAGCTGTTTTTT. This encodes CASSQRGTGELFF. Full variable domain (rest looked up from reference TRBV7-7 and TRBJ2-2): GAGVSQSPRYKVTKRGQDVTLRCDPISSHATLYWYQQALGQGPEFLTYFNYEAQPDKSGLPSDRFSAERPEGSISTLTIQRTEQRDSAMYRCASSQRGTGELFFGEGSRLTVL.

As DNA, the CDR3 is TGCGCCAGCAGCTTGGCCTCAGGGGAAGAGACCCAGTACTTC. Residues: CASSLASGEETQYF. This chain connects TRBV5-1 to TRBJ2-5; maybe TRBD1 (6 bases). Germline V gene data show CDR1 as SGHRS and CDR2 as YFSETQ. The CDR3 is 14 residues long. V gave up 0 bases and J gave up 3 bases, with 9 bases separating them.

This rearrangement joins TRBV25-1 to TRBJ2-7; D is unresolved. CDR3 length: 13 residues. V dropped 3 bases and J dropped 2 bases, with 8 bases sitting between them. Per the germline V gene, CDR1 is MGHDK and CDR2 is SYGVNS. CDR3 DNA: TGTGCCAGCAGTGATGCGACCACCTACGAGCAGTACTTC. Translation: CASSDATTYEQYF.

This clone is a singleton in its sample. J is TRBJ2-5 and V is TRBV12-5, with no clear D. Trimming left V 3 bases short and J 5 bases short, with 4 bases between. From germline, CDR1 is LGHNT and CDR2 FRNRAP. This CDR3 spans 11 amino acids. In DNA, the CDR3 is TGTGCTAGTGGTTTTTTCGAGACCCAGTACTTC. The encoded protein is CASGFFETQYF.

The chain carries TRBV6-1 and TRBJ2-3; a weak D match, TRBD1 (6 bases). Deletions cut 7 bases from V and 0 bases from J, with 11 bases between. Germline CDR1 and CDR2: MNHNS and SASEGT. The CDR3 runs 14 residues. The CDR3 loop is CASKLDRSTDTQYF. The CDR3 DNA sequence: TGTGCCAGCAAGTTGGACAGAAGCACAGATACGCAGTATTTT.

This clone was found a few times. The V call is TRBV5-8, the J call TRBJ2-4; TRBD2 might be the D (6 bases). Trimming took 2 bases from V and 9 from J, leaving 15 bases between them. This CDR3 region has 14 residues. From germline, CDR1 is SGHTS and CDR2 YDEGEE. The CDR3 DNA reads TGTGCCAGCAGCTTCAGTGGGAGTAGCGGCATTCAGTACTTC. Translated: CASSFSGSSGIQYF.

The rearrangement links TRBV25-1 to TRBJ1-1, with 7 positions matching TRBD1. Germline lookup yields CDR1 MGHDK and CDR2 SYGVNS. The length of the CDR3 is 17 residues. Germline trimming cut 1 base from V and 0 bases from J; bases unmatched to any gene: 8. The CDR3 is CASSEFWATGMNTEAFF. In DNA, the CDR3 is TGTGCCAGCAGTGAATTTTGGGCGACAGGGATGAACACTGAAGCTTTCTTT.

This chain links TRBV6-5 with TRBJ1-1; D is unresolved. Trimming pared 4 bases from V and 5 bases from J, leaving 20 bases between. The germline CDR1 and CDR2 sequences are MNHEY and SVGAGI. CDR3 length: 16 amino acids. CDR3 DNA sequence: TGTGCCAGCAGTTCCAAAAACCCAGTACGACGGACTGAAGCTTTCTTT. Translation: CASSSKNPVRRTEAFF.

The chain uses TRBV30 and TRBJ1-1; 9 bases line up with TRBD1. This CDR3 is built from 15 residues. CDR1 and CDR2 from the germline V gene are GTSNPN and SVGIG (reference sequence). J was trimmed by 5 bases and V by 2 bases; bases with no gene match: 9. The CDR3 reads CAWSQTGQGKTEAFF. DNA for the CDR3: TGTGCCTGGAGTCAGACGGGACAGGGAAAAACTGAAGCTTTCTTT.

The genes are TRBV19 and TRBJ2-1; D ambiguous. CDR1 is LNHDA, CDR2 SQIVND, per germline (reference sequence). The CDR3 runs 11 residues. Trimming took 4 bases from V and 6 from J, leaving 4 bases between them. In nucleotides, the CDR3 is TGTGCCAGTAGTAAAGTCAATGAGCAGTTCTTC. This sequence encodes CASSKVNEQFF.

The chain couples TRBV13 to TRBJ2-7; D remains ambiguous. Germline lookup yields CDR1 PRHDT and CDR2 FYEKMQ (reference sequence). This CDR3 comprises 13 residues. V shed 5 bases and J shed 6 bases, with 14 bases lying between them. The CDR3 region is CASSPRRVSEQYF. CDR3 nucleotides: TGTGCCAGCAGCCCACGGCGAGTCAGCGAGCAGTACTTC.

The chain recombines TRBV19 with TRBJ2-1; 8 bases map to TRBD2. The CDR3 runs 15 residues. The germline V gene encodes CDR1 LNHDA and CDR2 SQIVND (reference sequence). The ends lost 6 bases at V and 2 bases at J; junction bases unmatched: 6. The CDR3 spells CASRTLAAAYNEQFF. The CDR3 DNA follows: TGTGCCAGTAGGACACTAGCGGCTGCCTACAATGAGCAGTTCTTC.

The rearrangement joins TRBV4-1 to TRBJ2-3; either TRBD1 or TRBD2 may supply D (5 bases each). The V end lost 11 bases, the J end lost 2 bases, and 14 bases lay between the germline ends. The CDR3 loop spans 13 amino acids. Germline V gene data show CDR1 as MGHRA and CDR2 as YSYEKL. The CDR3 loop reads CAVRDQNTDTQYF. As DNA, the CDR3 is TGCGCCGTCCGGGACCAGAACACAGATACGCAGTATTTT.

This clone appeared a few times. The J gene is TRBJ1-6, the V gene TRBV9, with D tentatively TRBD1 (6 bases). The CDR3 has 15 residues. Germline loops: CDR1 SGDLS, CDR2 YYNGEE. The germline V and J ends were trimmed by 4 bases and 5 bases, with 13 bases remaining between them. CDR3 in DNA: TGTGCCAGCAGCCCCGCCAGGGGAGATAATTCACCCCTCCACTTT. The encoded protein is CASSPARGDNSPLHF.

The V and J genes are TRBV6-5 and TRBJ1-3; D is ambiguous. Germline V gene lookup returns CDR1 MNHEY and CDR2 SVGAGI. The CDR3 loop spans 16 amino acids. V lost 0 bases and J 1 base, leaving 10 bases between the germline ends. In DNA form, the CDR3 reads TGTGCCAGCAGTTACTCGAAAGGCAGTTCTGGAAACACCATATATTTT. As protein: CASSYSKGSSGNTIYF.

The chain joins TRBV6-1 to TRBJ1-5, with D possibly being TRBD1 (6 bases). The CDR3 totals 15 residues. V was pared by 1 base and J by 0 bases, with 7 bases between. Germline assignment: CDR1 MNHNS and CDR2 SASEGT. Here the CDR3 reads CASSEGQVSNQPQHF. As DNA, the CDR3 is TGTGCCAGCAGTGAAGGACAGGTTAGCAATCAGCCCCAGCATTTT.

This sequence joins TRBV18 and TRBJ2-7; possibly TRBD1 for D (6 bases). The length of the CDR3 is 14 residues. The V end lost 3 bases, the J end lost 4 bases, and 13 bases lay between the germline ends. Germline CDR1 reads KGHSH; CDR2 reads LQKENI. CDR3 sequence reads: CASSPGLDSYEQYF. DNA for the CDR3: TGTGCCAGCTCACCGGGGCTGGACAGTTACGAGCAGTACTTC.

On this clone: Other DNA sequences from this sample encode an identical CDR3 as well. The V and J genes are TRBV29-1 and TRBJ2-7, with 9 bases that match TRBD1. Germline V gene lookup returns CDR1 SQVTM and CDR2 ANQGSEA. The CDR3 has 12 residues. The V and J ends lost 3 bases and 4 bases, in that order; junction bases with no gene match: 1. The CDR3 DNA reads as TGCAGCGTTGAGACAGGGGGATACGAGCAGTACTTC. This encodes CSVETGGYEQYF.

The CDR3 DNA follows: TGTGCCAGCAGCCGCCGGGGGTCCGAAGTTGAAGCTTTCTTT. Protein: CASSRRGSEVEAFF. The chain couples TRBV5-6 to TRBJ1-1, with D perhaps matching TRBD1 (5 bases). V lost 4 bases to trimming and J lost 7 bases, with 17 bases between them. Germline V gene data show CDR1 as SGHDT and CDR2 as YYEEEE. The CDR3 runs 14 residues.

On this clone: Other DNA sequences within the sample encode an identical CDR3. The chain couples TRBV5-1 to TRBJ2-2, with D uncertain. CDR3 length: 13 amino acids. V lost 0 bases to trimming and J lost 7 bases, with 7 bases between them. Germline V lookup: CDR1 SGHRS, CDR2 YFSETQ. CDR3 loop: CASSLGGSGELFF. In DNA, the CDR3 is TGCGCCAGCAGCTTGGGTGGTAGCGGGGAGCTGTTTTTT.

This sequence joins TRBV5-1 and TRBJ2-7; D is uncertain. The CDR3 spans 14 residues. In germline, CDR1 is SGHRS, CDR2 YFSETQ. V was clipped by 4 bases and J by 1 base, with 12 bases between them. The CDR3 is CASSVRTGSYEQYF. The CDR3 DNA reads as TGCGCCAGCAGCGTCCGGACCGGATCCTACGAGCAGTACTTC.

This clone was seen just once. The gene calls are TRBV4-1 and TRBJ1-4; 8 bases align to TRBD1. Germline CDR1 reads MGHRA; CDR2 reads YSYEKL. This CDR3 contains 14 residues. J was trimmed by 2 bases and V by 5 bases; bases with no gene match: 1. CDR3 sequence: CASSYRGTNEKLFF. Here the CDR3 DNA reads TGCGCCAGCAGCTACAGGGGGACTAATGAAAAACTGTTTTTT.

This clone is a singleton in its sample. The rearrangement joins TRBV2 to TRBJ2-1; D may match TRBD1 or TRBD2 (6 bases each). The CDR3 loop spans 15 amino acids. Germline V gives CDR1 SNHLY, CDR2 FYNNEI. V was shortened by 5 bases and J by 2 bases, with 13 bases between the two germline ends. CDR3 DNA: TGTGCCAGCAGTTTAGGGGGGAGGACCTACAATGAGCAGTTCTTC. Its translation is CASSLGGRTYNEQFF.

The chain links TRBV5-4 to TRBJ2-1, with a weak D call TRBD2 (7 bases). The CDR3 consists of 14 residues. Germline V lookup: CDR1 SGHNT, CDR2 YYREEE (reference sequence). Trimming pared 3 bases from V and 6 bases from J, leaving 13 bases between. The DNA of the CDR3 is TGTGCCAGCAGCTCTACGGGGGGCCTCAATGAGCAGTTCTTC. This sequence encodes CASSSTGGLNEQFF.

J is TRBJ2-3 and V is TRBV11-2, with TRBD1 matching 8 bases. The CDR3 covers 16 residues. Trimming at V came to 5 bases and at J to 3 bases, leaving 10 bases not matched to a gene. Germline V CDR1 and CDR2: SGHAT, FQNNGV. The CDR3 DNA follows: TGTGCCAGCAGCCGCTACCGGGACAGGACTACAGATACGCAGTATTTT. This encodes CASSRYRDRTTDTQYF.

In its sample, this clone was seen a few times. Different DNA sequences within this sample yield the same CDR3. The chain employs TRBV10-3 and TRBJ2-1; 7 bases map to TRBD2. This CDR3 comprises 15 residues. J gave up 0 bases and V 3 bases, and 2 bases lay outside the gene matches. From germline, CDR1 is ENHRY and CDR2 SYGVKD. CDR3 bases: TGTGCCATCAGTGATGGCGGGAGCTCCTACAATGAGCAGTTCTTC. Residues: CAISDGGSSYNEQFF.

V gene TRBV9 combines with J gene TRBJ1-1; no reliable D call. Germline CDR1 SGDLS, CDR2 YYNGEE. The V end was cut by 0 bases, the J end by 2 bases, with 8 bases between. CDR3 size: 14 residues. CDR3 protein: CASSVAVSNTEAFF. CDR3 coding DNA: TGTGCCAGCAGCGTAGCGGTCAGTAACACTGAAGCTTTCTTT. Combining the CDR3 with reference TRBV9 and TRBJ1-1 gives the whole variable domain DSGVTQTPKHLITATGQRVTLRCSPRSGDLSVYWYQQSLDQGLQFLIQYYNGEERAKGNILERFSAQQFPDLHSELNLSSLELGDSALYFCASSVAVSNTEAFFGQGTRLTVV.

The J gene is TRBJ2-7, the V gene TRBV2; D possibly uses TRBD1 or TRBD2 (5 bases each). With 6 bases removed from V and 1 base from J, the gap between germline ends came to 10 bases. Germline V CDR1 and CDR2: SNHLY, FYNNEI. This CDR3 contains 13 residues. The CDR3 protein is CASRGTLSYEQYF. The CDR3 DNA follows: TGTGCCAGCAGGGGGACGCTTTCCTACGAGCAGTACTTC.